This T cell receptor beta chain emerged from a study of blood T cell repertoires in COVID-19. As for the study in general: The cDNA or gDNA used as material had been derived from T cells, B-cell-depleted T cells, or PBMCs.

The participants were between roughly 18 and 89 years old and came from some 25 US areas. Exposed enrollees encountered a COVID-19 case at some point within 2 weeks before study entry. Original analysis: Estimated nucleated cell counts came from reference gene primer amplification. TCRdb keeps only in-frame clones here, not all; method: immunoSEQ multiplex PCR. V and J calls and clone size are as listed in that table; D and trimming were resolved from the DNA. The data contain roughly 250,000 clones, 83% of them singletons. CDR3 size: 16 residues. V was pared by 5 bases and J by 8 bases, with 16 bases of the junction left unmatched. Germline loops: CDR1 SGHTA, CDR2 FQGNSA.

This clonotype was sampled from a woman between 35 and 50 years old who had been exposed to COVID-19. The material sequenced was PBMCs or T cells enriched from blood (not recorded which). The gene calls are TRBV7-2 and TRBJ1-2; 8 nucleotides line up with TRBD1. DNA of the CDR3: TGTGCCAGCAGCCCGAATTACCTGACAGGGGTGGGGGGCTACACCTTC. Residues: CASSPNYLTGVGGYTF.